What follows is one T cell receptor beta chain and its context. In the study's own analysis: Reference gene primer amplification yielded estimated nucleated cell counts. Sequencing used immunoSEQ multiplex PCR; TCRdb keeps in-frame clones, though not all of them. V, J and clone size are those of that table, while D and trimming were read from the DNA. The table includes some 250,000 clones, approximately 88% detected once. The CDR3 spans 17 residues. Germline assignment: CDR1 MNHEY and CDR2 SMNVEV (reference sequence). V was trimmed by 1 base and J by 4 bases, leaving 19 bases between them. The data originate from a study of blood T cell repertoires in COVID-19. Overall study context: The United States, Italy and Spain were the sources of the acute and convalescent COVID-19 samples.

The genes are TRBV27 and TRBJ1-1; D not resolved. The clonotype comes from a woman aged 25 to 39 with acute or convalescent COVID-19. Sequencing input: peripheral blood. CDR3 in amino acids: CASSLLGRREAFTEAFF. CDR3 DNA: TGTGCCAGCAGTTTATTGGGCCGACGGGAAGCTTTCACTGAAGCTTTCTTT.